This T cell receptor beta chain was identified in a study of tumor-infiltrating lymphocytes in primary liver carcinoma. The wider study: The study enrolled male and female patients aged 30 to 69 years.

Study findings and constraints: With p = 0.039, the top-250-clone fraction in tumors significantly exceeded that in blood. Whereas tumor region pairs overlapped more, tumor-adjacent and tumor-blood pairs overlapped less.

Unsorted bulk tissue of about 18-34 mg yielded co-extracted RNA and DNA. Surgeons treated the primary liver carcinoma of the patients by surgical resection. Germline trimming cut 8 bases from V and 1 base from J; bases unmatched to any gene: 6. The germline V gene encodes CDR1 SNHLY and CDR2 FYNNEI. The CDR3 is 14 residues long. The template, about 540 ng total RNA, yielded TCR beta cDNA made with a constant-region primer. Nested multiplex PCR, run for three rounds with slightly modified ARM-PCR, yielded TCR beta libraries. Investigators reported that the first two PCR rounds, at 10 cycles each, used TRBV1-TRBV30 forward primers with a C-beta reverse primer. Each CDR3 protein gets one entry after TCRdb re-called the multiplex PCR reads with MiXCR. The sample has about 37,000 distinct CDR3 sequences, approximately 71% seen once. Remarks on this clonotype: The antigen is not known. This clone may be a read error of a much larger clone one base away.

The receptor's source is a man aged 35 to 55 with primary liver carcinoma and hepatitis B virus infection. Sequencing was done on a sample of tumor-adjacent normal liver tissue. V is TRBV2 and J is TRBJ2-5, with 8 bases matching TRBD2. CDR3 loop: CASGDTSGQETQYF. Written as DNA, the CDR3 is TGTGCCAGCGGCGATACTAGCGGCCAAGAGACCCAGTACTTC. Full variable domain (outside the CDR3, taken from reference TRBV2 and TRBJ2-5): EPEVTQTPSHQVTQMGQEVILRCVPISNHLYFYWYRQILGQKVEFLVSFYNNEISEKSEIFDDQFSVERPDGSNFTLKIRSTKLEDSAMYFCASGDTSGQETQYFGPGTRLLVL.